This TCR beta chain was identified during a study of OX40 agonist ivuxolimab in advanced cancers. The overall study: Past anti-PD-1, anti-PD-L1 or anti-CTLA-4 therapy was accepted, and 40% had received some.

General study points: Clonal expansion by week 6 occurred in CD4+ and CD8+ blood T cells (at 0.1 to 3.0 mg/kg). The antigens recognized by the expanded peripheral T cells, that is their antigen specificity, were not determined.

Germline values: CDR1 SQVTM, CDR2 ANQGSEA. Unmatched junction bases numbered 7, after V lost 4 bases and J lost 7 bases. The CDR3 contains 14 residues. Details on this clone: The target antigen is unknown.

Generated by immunoSEQ multiplex PCR, the TCRdb table keeps only in-frame clones and is missing some. The sample yields tens of thousands of clones, roughly 80% seen once. The chain carries TRBV29-1 and TRBJ1-2, with 12 bases fitting TRBD1. Sequencing used CD4+ or CD8+ T cells sorted from blood, obtained in a trial of the OX40 agonist ivuxolimab. The receptor comes from an adult with an advanced solid tumor such as melanoma, head and neck, liver or kidney cancer. CDR3 sequence reads: CSVGSGQGASGYTF. The CDR3 DNA is TGCAGCGTTGGATCGGGACAGGGGGCTAGTGGCTACACCTTC. Combining the CDR3 with reference TRBV29-1 and TRBJ1-2 gives the whole variable domain SAVISQKPSRDICQRGTSLTIQCQVDSQVTMMFWYRQQPGQSLTLIATANQGSEATYESGFVIDKFPISRPNLTFSTLTVSNMSPEDSSIYLCSVGSGQGASGYTFGSGTRLTVV.